These T cell receptor beta chains were read from a single sample in a study of blood T cell repertoires in COVID-19. TCRdb's table, derived via immunoSEQ multiplex PCR, lists solely in-frame clones and lacks some. The repertoire holds 430,000 or so clones, with 70% to 90% as singletons. Sequenced: PBMCs or T cells enriched from blood (not recorded which). The receptors shown here come from a woman aged 18-29 years who had been exposed to COVID-19. The CDR3 runs from the conserved cysteine through the conserved F or W. The order of the fields is CDR3 protein, CDR3 DNA, V gene, D gene, J gene, clone size. D genes are given only for firm matches. Some rows have no size entry. The others give once, few or many, or a class for an expanded clone.

CASRWTLEEGYTF,TGCGCCAGCAGATGGACCCTGGAGGAGGGCTACACCTTC,TRBV5-1,NA,TRBJ1-2,NA
CSASLVGKGPGNQPQHF,TGCAGTGCTAGTTTGGTTGGTAAAGGGCCGGGAAATCAGCCCCAGCATTTT,TRBV20-1,NA,TRBJ1-5,NA
CASSDSSGGYEQYF,TGTGCCAGCAGTGATTCCTCAGGTGGCTACGAGCAGTACTTC,TRBV6-1,NA,TRBJ2-7,once
CASSPDSFPREQYF,TGTGCCAGCAGCCCGGACAGTTTCCCCCGCGAGCAGTACTTC,TRBV7-9,NA,TRBJ2-7,NA
CASSQAPGQGGLTGELFF,TGTGCCAGCAGCCAAGCTCCGGGACAGGGGGGACTCACCGGGGAGCTGTTTTTT,TRBV13,TRBD1,TRBJ2-2,NA
CASSIGGWQSAGYEQYF,TGTGCCAGTAGTATAGGTGGGTGGCAGTCGGCGGGCTACGAGCAGTACTTC,TRBV19,NA,TRBJ2-7,NA
CASSVEGVPYNEQFF,TGTGCCAGCAGCGTAGAAGGGGTTCCCTACAATGAGCAGTTCTTC,TRBV9,NA,TRBJ2-1,NA
CASSSWDRGSYEQYF,TGTGCCAGCAGCTCGTGGGACAGGGGCTCTTACGAGCAGTACTTC,TRBV5-4,TRBD1,TRBJ2-7,few
CASSLADITEAFF,TGTGCCAGCAGCTTAGCGGACATCACTGAAGCTTTCTTT,TRBV7-9,NA,TRBJ1-1,NA
CASTADRTLYEQYF,TGCGCCAGCACTGCTGACAGGACCCTTTACGAGCAGTACTTC,TRBV5-1,NA,TRBJ2-7,NA
CASRVSGNTGELFF,TGTGCCAGCAGAGTCTCCGGGAACACCGGGGAGCTGTTTTTT,TRBV9,NA,TRBJ2-2,NA